This T cell receptor beta chain was obtained from a study of radiotherapy plus CTLA-4 blockade in lung cancer. The overall study: Objective responses arose in approximately 17% of patients, and under 40% experienced disease control.

Sequencing used immunoSEQ multiplex PCR; TCRdb keeps in-frame clones, though not all of them. The sample holds about 24,000 clones; 60% to 85% are singletons and the top ten take approximately 3%. This CDR3 comprises 14 residues. The germline CDR1 and CDR2 sequences are SGDLS and YYNGEE. Trimming took off 6 bases at V and 6 bases at J, with 13 bases between the two ends. This clonotype was sampled from a human donor with non-small cell lung cancer whose response to radiotherapy plus ipilimumab could not be evaluated. The chain joins TRBV9 to TRBJ1-6, with a tentative D call TRBD1 (5 bases). The source was peripheral blood, collected from a patient treated with radiotherapy plus ipilimumab. CDR3 DNA: TGTGCCAGCACAGGGAATCTCGTTAATTCACCCCTCCACTTT. This translates into CASTGNLVNSPLHF.